One and the same sample provided the 32 T cell receptor beta chains below, sequenced in a study of metastatic and nonmetastatic thyroid tumors. MiXCR reprocessed the PCR reads for TCRdb. This sample has roughly 30,000 clones, with 25% to 30% found just once. All patients reached thyroid surgery having received no treatment beforehand. The sample was blood. These receptors all come from a female donor with papillary thyroid cancer or a benign thyroid nodule (not recorded which). Some clones in this sample may be carry-over from other donors' samples.

This clone was seen a few times. This chain links TRBV6-1 with TRBJ1-6, with a possible D match to TRBD1 (5 bases). Germline CDR1 is MNHNS and CDR2 is SASEGT. The CDR3 totals 15 residues. V lost 1 base to trimming and J lost 7 bases, with 11 bases between them. CDR3 sequence (DNA): TGTGCCAGCAGTGAAGTTCCTGGGGGGAATTCACCCCTCCACTTT. This encodes CASSEVPGGNSPLHF.

The chain uses TRBV6-1 and TRBJ1-1; a possible D gene is TRBD1 (5 bases). Germline V lookup: CDR1 MNHNS, CDR2 SASEGT. Trimming took off 11 bases at V and 3 bases at J, with 16 bases between the two ends. The CDR3 totals 13 residues. The CDR3 DNA reads as TGTGCCGCGGGGGTCGAAGGGGACACTGAAGCTTTCTTT. Amino acid sequence: CAAGVEGDTEAFF.

The table lists this clone with a few counts. This sequence joins TRBV19 and TRBJ2-2, with a tentative D call TRBD2 (7 bases). Germline CDR1 and CDR2: LNHDA and SQIVND (reference sequence). V lost 4 bases and J 5 bases, leaving 8 bases between the germline ends. The CDR3 runs to 13 residues. The CDR3 here is CASSKGGTGELFF. The DNA for the CDR3 is TGTGCCAGTAGTAAGGGGGGGACCGGGGAGCTGTTTTTT.

This clone occurred many times. The chain employs TRBV7-6 and TRBJ2-7, with TRBD1 matching over 8 bases. The V and J ends lost 5 bases and 5 bases, in that order; junction bases with no gene match: 8. CDR3 size: 14 residues. Germline values: CDR1 SGHVS, CDR2 FNYEAQ. The CDR3 coding sequence is TGTGCCAGCAGCGTAGACAGGGGTGCGCACGAGCAGTACTTC. Amino acid sequence: CASSVDRGAHEQYF.

This chain links TRBV27 with TRBJ1-2, with D maybe TRBD1 (6 bases). The CDR3 runs 15 residues. Trimming removed 4 bases from V and 6 bases from J, with 18 bases in between. Germline CDR1 reads MNHEY; CDR2 reads SMNVEV (reference sequence). Written as DNA, the CDR3 is TGTGCCAGCAGTTCGCGGACAGTTGAGGCTAATGGCTACACCTTC. Translation: CASSSRTVEANGYTF.

The chain couples TRBV6-5 to TRBJ2-3; D may be TRBD2 (7 bases). The germline gives CDR1 MNHEY, CDR2 SVGAGI. The CDR3 loop spans 16 amino acids. Trimming shortened V by 0 bases and J by 8 bases, and 18 bases separated the two germline ends. CDR3 sequence: CASSYSPGGRGSTQYF. The CDR3 region has the DNA TGTGCCAGCAGTTACTCGCCGGGGGGCCGAGGTAGTACGCAGTATTTT.

This clone has a count of ten or more. This chain uses TRBV5-1 with TRBJ2-1; 7 positions match TRBD1. Germline CDR1 and CDR2: SGHRS and YFSETQ. The CDR3 extends over 15 amino acids. The ends lost 1 base at V and 4 bases at J; junction bases unmatched: 5. The CDR3 DNA sequence: TGCGCCAGCAGCTTGTTAGGGGGCGGGTACAATGAGCAGTTCTTC. Residues: CASSLLGGGYNEQFF. The whole variable domain, remainder taken from reference TRBV5-1 and TRBJ2-1, is KAGVTQTPRYLIKTRGQQVTLSCSPISGHRSVSWYQQTPGQGLQFLFEYFSETQRNKGNFPGRFSGRQFSNSRSEMNVSTLELGDSALYLCASSLLGGGYNEQFFGPGTRLTVL.

This clone was found a few times. The chain has TRBV30 and TRBJ2-1; the D gene is possibly TRBD2 (5 bases). The germline V gene encodes CDR1 GTSNPN and CDR2 SVGIG (reference sequence). The CDR3 runs to 14 residues. Trimming removed 2 bases at V and 6 bases at J, with 14 bases between. CDR3 sequence: CAWSLWGVSNEQFF. The CDR3 DNA sequence: TGTGCCTGGAGTCTGTGGGGAGTAAGCAATGAGCAGTTCTTC. The full variable domain, with the rest looked up from reference TRBV30 and TRBJ2-1, is SQTIHQWPATLVQPVGSPLSLECTVEGTSNPNLYWYRQAAGRGLQLLFYSVGIGQISSEVPQNLSASRPQDRQFILSSKKLLLSDSGFYLCAWSLWGVSNEQFFGPGTRLTVL.

The chain recombines TRBV6-2 or TRBV6-3 with TRBJ2-3; D might be TRBD2 (6 bases). Trimming stripped 7 bases from V and 6 bases from J, with 17 bases between. This CDR3 contains 14 residues. Germline V gene lookup returns CDR1 MNHEY and CDR2 SVGEGT. The CDR3 loop reads CASTYGGVFDTQYF. The CDR3 DNA reads as TGTGCCAGCACCTACGGGGGAGTTTTTGATACGCAGTATTTT.

The V gene is TRBV18, the J gene TRBJ2-5; D is uncertain. This CDR3 has 12 residues. V was trimmed by 4 bases and J by 5 bases, leaving 8 bases between them. From germline, CDR1 is KGHSH and CDR2 LQKENI. In DNA form, the CDR3 reads TGTGCCAGCTCACTGGGGATGGAGACCCAGTACTTC. Encoded protein: CASSLGMETQYF.

Ten or more counts support this clone. The chain employs TRBV29-1 and TRBJ1-1; TRBD1 agrees at 9 bases. The germline gives CDR1 SQVTM, CDR2 ANQGSEA. The CDR3 totals 14 residues. Trimming cost V 3 bases and J 5 bases; bases outside gene matches: 7. The CDR3 sequence: CSVDATGGKTEAFF. CDR3 sequence (DNA): TGCAGCGTTGACGCGACAGGGGGAAAAACTGAAGCTTTCTTT. Full variable domain (rest looked up from reference TRBV29-1 and TRBJ1-1): SAVISQKPSRDICQRGTSLTIQCQVDSQVTMMFWYRQQPGQSLTLIATANQGSEATYESGFVIDKFPISRPNLTFSTLTVSNMSPEDSSIYLCSVDATGGKTEAFFGQGTRLTVV.

In this sample, this clone turned up a few times. The chain employs TRBV6-2 or TRBV6-3 and TRBJ2-6; D gene ambiguous. Germline CDR1 is MNHEY and CDR2 is SVGEGT. Trimming removed 4 bases at V and 0 bases at J, with 7 bases between. There are 15 residues in the CDR3. This CDR3 is CASSSKDSGANVLTF. DNA of the CDR3: TGTGCCAGCAGTTCTAAGGACTCTGGGGCCAACGTCCTGACTTTC.

CDR3 in DNA: TGCGCCAGCAGTCGGGCAAAATCTAGCGAGCAGTACTTC. It yields the protein CASSRAKSSEQYF. The genes are TRBV5-1 and TRBJ2-7; D uncertain. Germline lookup yields CDR1 SGHRS and CDR2 YFSETQ. The CDR3 has 13 residues. Trimming left V 5 bases short and J 6 bases short, with 15 bases between.

This clone was detected only a few times. The chain employs TRBV5-1 and TRBJ2-7; 7 bases map to TRBD1. The CDR3 sequence is 14 residues long. With V trimmed by 3 bases and J by 3 bases, 6 bases remained unmatched. CDR1 and CDR2 (germline): SGHRS, YFSETQ. CDR3 DNA: TGCGCCAGCAGCTGGGGACAGATCGACTACGAGCAGTACTTC. Translation: CASSWGQIDYEQYF.

V usage is TRBV6-1 and J usage is TRBJ1-5; TRBD1 agrees at 9 bases. The trim removed 4 bases at V and 7 bases at J, leaving 5 bases unmatched. The CDR3 contains 14 residues. Germline CDR1 and CDR2: MNHNS and SASEGT. The CDR3 reads CASSGTGGRQPQHF. Here the CDR3 DNA reads TGTGCCAGCAGTGGTACAGGGGGCCGACAGCCCCAGCATTTT.

The V and J genes are TRBV6-4 and TRBJ1-5; D is unresolved. V lost 6 bases to trimming and J lost 8 bases, with 29 bases between them. CDR3 size: 18 residues. CDR1 and CDR2 (germline): MRHNA, SNTAGT. The CDR3 protein is CASRSGRNMEGVAEPQHF. The CDR3 region has the DNA TGTGCCAGCAGAAGCGGTAGGAATATGGAAGGAGTTGCGGAGCCCCAGCATTTT.

This clone turned up a few times. This sequence joins TRBV20-1 and TRBJ2-5; maybe TRBD1 (6 bases). This CDR3 region has 13 residues. Germline V gene data show CDR1 as DFQATT and CDR2 as SNEGSKA (reference sequence). V was clipped by 4 bases and J by 5 bases, with 14 bases between them. In nucleotides, the CDR3 is TGCAGTGCTATACCGGGCAGGGGCGAGACCCAGTACTTC. As protein: CSAIPGRGETQYF.

This clone was counted ten times or more. This chain connects TRBV14 to TRBJ2-7, with a possible D match to TRBD2 (5 bases). Trimming took 4 bases from V and 2 from J, leaving 12 bases between them. CDR1 and CDR2 (germline): SGHDN, FVKESK. This CDR3 spans 14 amino acids. DNA of the CDR3: TGTGCCAGCAGCCCTCCGGGGAAGGCCTACGAGCAGTACTTC. Protein: CASSPPGKAYEQYF.

At least ten counts were recorded for this clone. V gene TRBV7-9 combines with J gene TRBJ2-7, with 8 bases that match TRBD1. Germline CDR1 reads SEHNR; CDR2 reads FQNEAQ (reference sequence). The CDR3 sequence is 14 residues long. J lost 6 bases, V lost 2 bases, and 6 bases had no gene match. CDR3 amino acids: CASSLQGAPTEQYF. The CDR3 DNA is TGTGCCAGCAGCTTACAGGGGGCTCCCACCGAGCAGTACTTC.

This clone was seen a single time. This chain connects TRBV20-1 to TRBJ2-7; TRBD2 agrees at 9 bases. This CDR3 is built from 15 residues. With V trimmed by 0 bases and J by 5 bases, 8 bases remained unmatched. In germline, CDR1 is DFQATT, CDR2 SNEGSKA (reference sequence). CDR3 DNA: TGCAGTGCTAGAGATACGGGACTAGCCGTCCACGAGCAGTACTTC. Translating it yields CSARDTGLAVHEQYF.

This clone was recorded many times. The chain carries TRBV15 and TRBJ2-7, with a tentative D call TRBD1 (6 bases). The germline gives CDR1 LNHNV, CDR2 YYDKDF (reference sequence). There are 15 residues in the CDR3. V lost 0 bases, J lost 2 bases, and 11 bases lay in between. In DNA, the CDR3 is TGTGCCACCAGCAGAGACAGGGGTTTACCCTACGAGCAGTACTTC. As protein: CATSRDRGLPYEQYF.

This clone showed up just a few times. V and J are TRBV27 and TRBJ1-1; D possibly corresponds to TRBD1 (5 bases). Trimming removed 5 bases at V and 2 bases at J, with 18 bases between. The CDR3 runs 16 residues. Germline V gene sequence: CDR1 MNHEY, CDR2 SMNVEV (reference sequence). For the CDR3, the DNA is TGTGCCAGCAGTCGCTACGAGGGACGGAGCAACACTGAAGCTTTCTTT. It specifies CASSRYEGRSNTEAFF.

The chain joins TRBV28 to TRBJ1-2; 7 bases fit TRBD1. CDR1 MDHEN and CDR2 SYDVKM come from the germline V gene. The CDR3 is 15 amino acids. V was clipped by 3 bases and J by 5 bases; unmatched bases: 9. DNA of the CDR3: TGTGCCAGCAGTTTTGAAAGGGGGCGCAGTTATGGCTACACCTTC. Translation: CASSFERGRSYGYTF.

This clone was found a few times. This chain uses TRBV28 with TRBJ2-7; tentatively, D is TRBD1 (6 bases). The CDR3 consists of 17 residues. Trimming removed 4 bases at V and 2 bases at J, with 21 bases between. Looked up from germline, CDR1 is MDHEN and CDR2 is SYDVKM. CDR3 residues: CASSSLLFSDRTYEQYF. CDR3 nucleotide sequence: TGTGCCAGCAGTTCATTGTTATTCTCGGACAGAACCTACGAGCAGTACTTC.

Many counts were recorded for this clone. V is TRBV20-1 and J is TRBJ1-1; 7 nucleotides match TRBD1. CDR1 and CDR2 (germline): DFQATT, SNEGSKA (reference sequence). This CDR3 region has 15 residues. Trimming at V came to 1 base and at J to 0 bases, leaving 5 bases not matched to a gene. The CDR3 loop reads CSARVRGTVNTEAFF. CDR3 nucleotide sequence: TGCAGTGCTAGAGTTCGGGGGACAGTGAACACTGAAGCTTTCTTT.

Here the CDR3 reads CASTPGESGNTIYF. DNA for the CDR3: TGTGCCAGCACCCCGGGGGAGTCTGGAAACACCATATATTTT. V gene TRBV6-1 combines with J gene TRBJ1-3; D possibly corresponds to TRBD1 (5 bases). With 7 bases removed from V and 1 base from J, the gap between germline ends came to 11 bases. Looked up from germline, CDR1 is MNHNS and CDR2 is SASEGT. There are 14 residues in the CDR3.

J is TRBJ2-2 and V is TRBV12-3 or TRBV12-4; 9 bases agree with TRBD1. V was pared by 5 bases and J by 7 bases, with 5 bases of the junction left unmatched. CDR3 length equals 14 residues. CDR3 loop: CASSLDRGGGELFF. DNA for the CDR3: TGTGCCAGCAGTCTGGACAGGGGCGGCGGGGAGCTGTTTTTT.

This clone was seen ten or more times. The genes are TRBV20-1 and TRBJ1-5, with a possible D match to TRBD1 (6 bases). This CDR3 is 15 amino acids long. Deletions cut 3 bases from V and 6 bases from J, with 18 bases between. Germline values: CDR1 DFQATT, CDR2 SNEGSKA (reference sequence). CDR3 region: CSASRTGNSFQPQHF. In nucleotides, the CDR3 is TGCAGTGCTAGCCGAACAGGGAACTCTTTTCAGCCCCAGCATTTT.

This clone was seen a handful of times. The chain is built from TRBV25-1 and TRBJ2-5; the D gene is possibly TRBD2 (6 bases). The CDR3 has 12 residues. Germline loops: CDR1 MGHDK, CDR2 SYGVNS. V lost 8 bases to trimming and J lost 5 bases, with 12 bases between them. The CDR3 sequence: CASRGGMETQYF. The CDR3, as DNA: TGTGCCAGCCGAGGAGGGATGGAGACCCAGTACTTC.

V gene TRBV6-5 combines with J gene TRBJ2-6; no definite D call. CDR1 is MNHEY and CDR2 is SVGAGI in the germline V gene. The CDR3 covers 17 residues. The V and J ends lost 2 bases and 0 bases respectively, with 11 bases between them. CDR3 nucleotides: TGTGCCAGCAGTTACGATTTTGCGAGCTCTGGGGCCAACGTCCTGACTTTC. Translated: CASSYDFASSGANVLTF.

The J gene is TRBJ2-3, the V gene TRBV11-2, with 9 bases that match TRBD1. The CDR3 has 13 amino acids. Germline trimming cut 1 base from V and 8 bases from J; bases unmatched to any gene: 1. Germline CDR1 reads SGHAT; CDR2 reads FQNNGV. CDR3 nucleotide sequence: TGTGCCAGCAGCTTAGGACAGGGGGGTACGCAGTATTTT. Protein sequence: CASSLGQGGTQYF.

V and J are TRBV19 and TRBJ1-6, with D unresolved. Germline lookup yields CDR1 LNHDA and CDR2 SQIVND (reference sequence). V was trimmed by 3 bases and J by 6 bases, leaving 12 bases between them. The CDR3 spans 15 residues. This chain's CDR3 is CASSITPVANSPLHF. CDR3 in DNA: TGTGCCAGTAGTATTACGCCGGTTGCTAATTCACCCCTCCACTTT.